The T cell receptor beta chain under discussion was sequenced for a study of shared clonotypes between healthy human individuals. Study outcomes and limitations: Memory subsets generally showed smaller estimated richness than naive subsets did. Among four donors, 4.5% to 5.5% of naive CD4 clonotypes were found in common.

A remark on this clone: Its antigen is still unknown.

Per the germline V gene, CDR1 is MDHEN and CDR2 is SYDVKM. This CDR3 has 15 residues. The ends were cut back, 6 bases at V and 4 bases at J, with 16 bases in the middle. Everyone who donated was a Caucasian adult who lived in Nashville, Tennessee. Original handling: Junction-only immunoSEQ data arrived without quality scores, meaning filtering differed. TCRdb's table, derived via immunoSEQ multiplex PCR, lists solely in-frame clones and lacks some. The V and J calls and clone size come from that table; D and trimming were worked out from the DNA. This repertoire shows some 2,100,000 clones, nearly 97% found once; its top ten account for around 0.13%.

The rearrangement joins TRBV28 to TRBJ1-3; D remains ambiguous. The sequencing input was naive CD4+ T cells sorted from blood. Subset described: CD45RA+ positively selected. This clonotype originated in a man between 18 and 35 years old in good health. The CDR3 coding sequence is TGTGCCAGCAGCCGGCTCCACTTAACCGGAAACACCATATATTTT. Protein product: CASSRLHLTGNTIYF.